Below, 17 T cell receptor beta chains from the same sample are listed, as sequenced in a study of OX40 agonist ivuxolimab in advanced cancers. Libraries were constructed by the immunoSEQ multiplex PCR assay. TCRdb stores this immuneACCESS table with in-frame sequences only. Part of the clones is absent; in the studies checked, under half of the shortfall reflects unresolved V genes, and no reason is known for the rest. For this sample the table gives 100,000 or so clones, of which approximately 90% were detected only once. The ten largest account for around 1.8% of the sample. The material sequenced was CD4+ or CD8+ T cells sorted from blood, taken in a trial of the OX40 agonist ivuxolimab. Receptors were obtained from an adult with an advanced solid tumor such as melanoma, head and neck, liver or kidney cancer.

The chain couples TRBV30 to TRBJ1-4; D gene ambiguous. CDR1 is GTSNPN and CDR2 is SVGIG in the germline V gene (reference sequence). The CDR3 has 14 residues. Trimming cost V 0 bases and J 8 bases, with 13 bases left between them. The CDR3 here is CAWSVSESYEKLFF. The DNA of the CDR3 is TGTGCCTGGAGTGTCTCGGAGTCATACGAAAAACTGTTTTTT.

This clone ranks as medium-sized. The V gene is TRBV7-2, the J gene TRBJ2-2, with 11 positions matching TRBD2. V lost 0 bases, J lost 5 bases, and 5 bases stayed unmatched. Germline V lookup: CDR1 SGHTA, CDR2 FQGNSA. The CDR3 has 17 amino acids. CDR3 region: CASSLATSGSRTGELFF. CDR3 coding DNA: TGTGCCAGCAGCTTAGCAACTAGCGGGAGTCGGACCGGGGAGCTGTTTTTT.

The chain employs TRBV19 and TRBJ2-7; D perhaps matches TRBD1 (5 bases). The V and J ends lost 5 bases and 7 bases respectively, with 15 bases between them. The CDR3 is 13 amino acids. Germline CDR1 and CDR2: LNHDA and SQIVND (reference sequence). CDR3 bases: TGTGCCAGTAGTTTGGACACCCTGGGGGAGCAGTACTTC. Translated, it gives CASSLDTLGEQYF.

This clone was observed a handful of times. This sequence joins TRBV28 and TRBJ1-5, with TRBD1 as a possible D gene (6 bases). Germline V lookup: CDR1 MDHEN, CDR2 SYDVKM. CDR3 length: 16 residues. Trimming removed 6 bases at V and 0 bases at J, with 15 bases between. The CDR3 DNA reads TGTGCCAGCAGACCGGCAGGGGCCTATAGCAATCAGCCCCAGCATTTT. It codes for CASRPAGAYSNQPQHF.

This sequence joins TRBV5-1 and TRBJ1-2; no reliable D call. Germline V gives CDR1 SGHRS, CDR2 YFSETQ. The germline V and J ends were trimmed by 0 bases and 3 bases, with 9 bases remaining between them. This CDR3 contains 14 residues. The CDR3 coding sequence is TGCGCCAGCAGCTTGGTGGGCATTGACTATGGCTACACCTTC. The encoded protein is CASSLVGIDYGYTF.

V gene TRBV27 combines with J gene TRBJ2-3, with 11 bases fitting TRBD2. Germline values: CDR1 MNHEY, CDR2 SMNVEV (reference sequence). The CDR3 is 16 residues long. J was trimmed by 2 bases and V by 5 bases; bases with no gene match: 6. For the CDR3, the DNA is TGTGCCAGCAGTGATAGCGGGAGGGGATACACAGATACGCAGTATTTT. Protein product: CASSDSGRGYTDTQYF.

This clone showed up just once. Additional DNA sequences in this sample encode the identical CDR3. The chain links TRBV2 to TRBJ1-1; D may be TRBD1 (5 bases). CDR1 is SNHLY, CDR2 FYNNEI, per germline. V gave up 2 bases and J gave up 1 base, with 5 bases separating them. The CDR3 length is 13 residues. The CDR3 DNA is TGTGCCAGCAGTGAACAGGGGAACACTGAAGCTTTCTTT. Its translation is CASSEQGNTEAFF.

V gene TRBV4-2 combines with J gene TRBJ2-5; 11 bases map to TRBD2. Trimming removed 2 bases from V and 1 base from J; junction bases left unmatched: 12. This CDR3 spans 19 amino acids. Germline CDR1 LGHNA, CDR2 YNFKEQ. The CDR3 sequence: CASSQTGTSGIGAQETQYF. CDR3 nucleotides: TGTGCCAGCAGCCAAACCGGGACTAGCGGCATCGGAGCCCAAGAGACCCAGTACTTC.

The gene calls are TRBV11-3 and TRBJ2-7; possibly TRBD2 for D (6 bases). Germline assignment: CDR1 SGHNT and CDR2 YENEEA. The V end lost 4 bases, the J end lost 6 bases, and 13 bases lay between the germline ends. CDR3 length: 13 amino acids. The CDR3 is CASSSTVGGEQYF. DNA of the CDR3: TGTGCCAGCAGCTCAACCGTCGGGGGCGAGCAGTACTTC.

The chain joins TRBV5-1 to TRBJ2-6, with D unresolved. V lost 3 bases and J 0 bases, leaving 7 bases between the germline ends. The CDR3 contains 15 residues. Germline V lookup: CDR1 SGHRS, CDR2 YFSETQ. The CDR3 loop is CASSSQDSGANVLTF. CDR3 DNA: TGCGCCAGCAGCTCTCAGGACTCTGGGGCCAACGTCCTGACTTTC.

This clone showed up just once. V gene TRBV5-1 combines with J gene TRBJ2-1; 13 bases are shared with TRBD2. J lost 9 bases, V lost 3 bases, and 6 bases had no gene match. Germline V gives CDR1 SGHRS, CDR2 YFSETQ. CDR3 length: 15 amino acids. The CDR3 DNA reads as TGCGCCAGCAGCTCCGGGACTAGCGGGAATACTGAGCAGTTCTTC. Translated: CASSSGTSGNTEQFF. The full variable domain, rest sourced from reference TRBV5-1 and TRBJ2-1, is KAGVTQTPRYLIKTRGQQVTLSCSPISGHRSVSWYQQTPGQGLQFLFEYFSETQRNKGNFPGRFSGRQFSNSRSEMNVSTLELGDSALYLCASSSGTSGNTEQFFGPGTRLTVL.

This chain connects TRBV2 to TRBJ1-2; D is unresolved. The CDR3 loop spans 14 amino acids. The V end was cut by 3 bases, the J end by 7 bases, with 15 bases between. The V gene's germline CDR1 is SNHLY and CDR2 FYNNEI. The CDR3 nucleotides are TGTGCCAGCAGTGATCGATCGGGATTAGGTGGCTACACCTTC. Its protein product is CASSDRSGLGGYTF.

CDR3 nucleotide sequence: TGTGCCAGTAGTCCCCGGACAGGGGGAAACGCAGATACGCAGTATTTT. Residues: CASSPRTGGNADTQYF. The gene calls are TRBV19 and TRBJ2-3; TRBD1 aligns across 10 bases. There are 16 residues in the CDR3. Germline V gene data show CDR1 as LNHDA and CDR2 as SQIVND (reference sequence). Trimming removed 5 bases from V and 4 bases from J; junction bases left unmatched: 9.

This chain joins TRBV19 and TRBJ1-3; 9 positions match TRBD1. Germline CDR1 is LNHDA and CDR2 is SQIVND (reference sequence). This CDR3 comprises 17 residues. V lost 9 bases to trimming and J lost 0 bases; unmatched junction nucleotides: 12. The CDR3, as DNA: TGTGCCAGCACACCTCGGACAGGGGCCTACTCTGGAAACACCATATATTTT. It encodes CASTPRTGAYSGNTIYF. Based on the CDR3 plus reference TRBV19 and TRBJ1-3, the full variable domain is DGGITQSPKYLFRKEGQNVTLSCEQNLNHDAMYWYRQDPGQGLRLIYYSQIVNDFQKGDIAEGYSVSREKKESFPLTVTSAQKNPTAFYLCASTPRTGAYSGNTIYFGEGSWLTVV.

The V gene is TRBV18, the J gene TRBJ1-2; D remains ambiguous. Germline V gives CDR1 KGHSH, CDR2 LQKENI. This CDR3 is built from 11 residues. V was cut by 4 bases and J by 8 bases, with 8 bases left in between. CDR3 loop: CASSLQEGYTF. Here the CDR3 DNA reads TGTGCCAGCTCACTGCAGGAGGGCTACACCTTC.

This chain connects TRBV28 to TRBJ1-1; 7 bases match TRBD1. CDR3 size: 15 residues. Germline trimming cut 7 bases from V and 11 bases from J; bases unmatched to any gene: 19. In germline, CDR1 is MDHEN, CDR2 SYDVKM. CDR3 DNA: TGTGCCAGCATCCTTGGAGGACAGGCCCATGCGGGGGCTTTCTTT. Encoded protein: CASILGGQAHAGAFF. The full variable domain, in which reference TRBV28 and TRBJ1-1 provide the parts outside the CDR3, is DVKVTQSSRYLVKRTGEKVFLECVQDMDHENMFWYRQDPGLGLRLIYFSYDVKMKEKGDIPEGYSVSREKKERFSLILESASTNQTSMYLCASILGGQAHAGAFFGQGTRLTVV.

This clone was observed a single time. This chain links TRBV7-8 with TRBJ2-3; 8 nucleotides agree with TRBD2. V shed 1 base, J shed 6 bases, and the junction held 6 bases outside the gene matches. CDR1 SGHVS and CDR2 FQNEAQ come from the germline V gene. CDR3 length: 15 amino acids. The chain's CDR3 is CASSLGREAADTQYF. Written as DNA, the CDR3 is TGTGCCAGCAGCTTAGGGCGGGAGGCAGCCGATACGCAGTATTTT.